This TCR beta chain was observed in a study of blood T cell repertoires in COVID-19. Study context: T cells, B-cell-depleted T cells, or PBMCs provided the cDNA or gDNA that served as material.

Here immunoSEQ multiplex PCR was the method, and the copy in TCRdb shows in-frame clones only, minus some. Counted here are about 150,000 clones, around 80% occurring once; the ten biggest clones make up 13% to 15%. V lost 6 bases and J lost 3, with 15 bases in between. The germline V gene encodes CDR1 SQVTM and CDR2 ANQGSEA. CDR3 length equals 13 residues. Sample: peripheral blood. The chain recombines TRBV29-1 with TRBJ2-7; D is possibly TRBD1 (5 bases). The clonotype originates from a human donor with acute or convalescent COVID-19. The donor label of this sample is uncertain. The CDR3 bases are TGCAGCGTAATGGCAGCAGGGTACTACGAGCAGTACTTC. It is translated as CSVMAAGYYEQYF.